The T cell receptor beta chain under discussion was sequenced for a study of T cell responses to AZD1222 COVID-19 vaccine. Study-level points and caveats: No day 14 peak samples; only post-peak repertoires were characterized.

Libraries were prepared by immunoSEQ multiplex PCR; TCRdb keeps only in-frame clonotypes and omits some of them. The sample includes about 170,000 clones, 90% of them seen just once. This clone has only one observation. Its target is not known. Germline V CDR1 and CDR2: SGDLS, YYNGEE. V was cut by 1 base and J by 4 bases, with 11 bases left in between. The CDR3 is 15 residues long. Sample: peripheral blood, taken on day 0 of AZD1222 vaccination. The J gene is TRBJ2-2, the V gene TRBV9, with D perhaps TRBD1 or TRBD2 (6 bases each). The sequence came from an adult in good health. CDR3 in amino acids: CASSVTGGPTGELFF. CDR3 bases: TGTGCCAGCAGCGTAACCGGGGGCCCCACCGGGGAGCTGTTTTTT. The full variable domain, in which reference TRBV9 and TRBJ2-2 provide the parts outside the CDR3, is DSGVTQTPKHLITATGQRVTLRCSPRSGDLSVYWYQQSLDQGLQFLIQYYNGEERAKGNILERFSAQQFPDLHSELNLSSLELGDSALYFCASSVTGGPTGELFFGEGSRLTVL.